This T cell receptor (beta chain) was recovered during a study of memory CD4+ T cells and cytomegalovirus serostatus. Study background: Of the healthy Belgian adults, fewer than 10 were CMV seropositive and more than 20 seronegative.

Germline loops: CDR1 MNHNY, CDR2 SVGAGI (reference sequence). V lost 6 bases, J lost 6 bases, and 11 bases lay in between. The CDR3 runs 12 residues. In the original processing: After removing out-of-frame reads, millions of distinct TCRbeta sequences remained. Here immunoSEQ multiplex PCR was the method, and the copy in TCRdb shows in-frame clones only, minus some. V and J calls plus clone size are reproduced from that table; the DNA served to infer D and trimming. The data hold over 40,000 clones, with roughly four fifths observed a single time. Overall study findings and caveats: Of 150 to 200 reported CMV TCRbeta sequences, 65 to 85 were found in memory CD4+ repertoires.

Regarding this clone: The antigen remains unidentified.

The sort gate was single viable CD3+CD4+CD8-CD45RO+ cells for memory CD4+ T cells. Total CD4+ T cells were enriched by CD4 positive selection. The sequenced sample was memory CD4+ T cells from blood. This receptor was taken from an adult in good health and CMV-seropositive. The rearrangement links TRBV6-6 to TRBJ1-1; TRBD1 is a possible D gene (6 bases). In DNA, the CDR3 is TGTGCCAGCAGCGAACAGGGCCCTGAAGCTTTCTTT. Its translation is CASSEQGPEAFF.